These 11 T cell receptor beta chains share one sample of origin, sequenced in a study of blood T cell repertoires in COVID-19. Libraries were prepared by immunoSEQ multiplex PCR; TCRdb keeps only in-frame clonotypes and omits some of them. The table lists hundreds of thousands of clones, 75% to 90% of them singletons, with approximately 0.9% in the top ten. Input material: PBMCs or T cells enriched from blood (not recorded which). All receptors derive from a man aged 45 to 65 who had been exposed to COVID-19.

The chain carries TRBV7-3 and TRBJ1-3, with unresolved D. The V and J ends lost 5 bases and 0 bases respectively, with 8 bases between them. Per the germline V gene, CDR1 is SGHTA and CDR2 is FQGTGA. CDR3 length: 14 residues. The CDR3 DNA is TGTGCCAGCAGCGCCGGCGGCTCTGGAAACACCATATATTTT. Translating it yields CASSAGGSGNTIYF. The full variable domain, completed using reference TRBV7-3 and TRBJ1-3, is GAGVSQTPSNKVTEKGKYVELRCDPISGHTALYWYRQSLGQGPEFLIYFQGTGAADDSGLPNDRFFAVRPEGSVSTLKIQRTERGDSAVYLCASSAGGSGNTIYFGEGSWLTVV.

This chain connects TRBV28 to TRBJ1-1; possible D gene TRBD1, 6 bases. The V gene lost 5 bases and the J gene lost 0 bases, with 16 bases spanning the gap. The V gene's germline CDR1 is MDHEN and CDR2 SYDVKM. CDR3 length equals 16 residues. Here the CDR3 DNA reads TGTGCCAGCAGTCCCTACCCGGGGGGCATGAACACTGAAGCTTTCTTT. Protein sequence: CASSPYPGGMNTEAFF. Using reference TRBV28 and TRBJ1-1 for the parts outside the CDR3, the full variable domain is DVKVTQSSRYLVKRTGEKVFLECVQDMDHENMFWYRQDPGLGLRLIYFSYDVKMKEKGDIPEGYSVSREKKERFSLILESASTNQTSMYLCASSPYPGGMNTEAFFGQGTRLTVV.

This chain connects TRBV30 to TRBJ1-6; D is undetermined. CDR1 is GTSNPN and CDR2 is SVGIG in the germline V gene (reference sequence). The CDR3 runs 12 residues. The germline V and J ends were trimmed by 4 bases and 9 bases, with 10 bases remaining between them. This CDR3 is CAWTVPGSPLHF. The DNA of the CDR3 is TGTGCCTGGACGGTTCCGGGTTCACCCCTCCACTTT.

Here the CDR3 reads CASSTDSAHEQYF. The CDR3 DNA reads as TGTGCCAGCAGCACGGACAGCGCCCACGAGCAGTACTTC. The chain is built from TRBV7-3 and TRBJ2-7; TRBD1 is a possible D gene (6 bases). The CDR3 extends over 13 amino acids. V was clipped by 5 bases and J by 5 bases, with 13 bases between them. Germline values: CDR1 SGHTA, CDR2 FQGTGA.

This clone is a singleton in its sample. The rearrangement links TRBV5-5 to TRBJ2-2; D perhaps matches TRBD2 (6 bases). The V and J ends lost 5 bases and 3 bases respectively, with 17 bases between them. Germline lookup yields CDR1 SGHKS and CDR2 YYEKEE (reference sequence). CDR3 length equals 16 residues. The DNA for the CDR3 is TGTGCCAGCAGAGGATCCGGGACTTTGGACACCGGGGAGCTGTTTTTT. Its translation: CASRGSGTLDTGELFF.

The chain recombines TRBV28 with TRBJ1-5; 7 nucleotides align to TRBD1. The germline V gene has CDR1 MDHEN and CDR2 SYDVKM. V trimming: 6 bases; J trimming: 0 bases; junction bases outside the gene matches: 14. This CDR3 is built from 18 residues. DNA for the CDR3: TGTGCCAGCAGCTCGGGACAGCTGGGAGCTTATAGCAATCAGCCCCAGCATTTT. This gives the protein CASSSGQLGAYSNQPQHF.

The chain combines TRBV15 with TRBJ1-1, with TRBD1 identical over 11 bases. The CDR3 has 17 residues. V was clipped by 3 bases and J by 3 bases; unmatched bases: 9. Germline CDR1 reads LNHNV; CDR2 reads YYDKDF (reference sequence). CDR3 loop: CATSSFGQGARDTEAFF. CDR3 DNA sequence: TGTGCCACCAGCAGTTTCGGACAGGGGGCGCGGGACACTGAAGCTTTCTTT.

For the CDR3, the DNA is TGCAGTGCTAGCCCCCCGAATGAGCAGTTCTTC. Amino acid sequence: CSASPPNEQFF. The V gene is TRBV20-1, the J gene TRBJ2-1; D gene uncertain. The germline V and J ends were trimmed by 3 bases and 7 bases, with 7 bases remaining between them. Germline CDR1 and CDR2: DFQATT and SNEGSKA (reference sequence). This CDR3 is 11 amino acids long.

The rearrangement links TRBV29-1 to TRBJ2-2, with 7 bases that match TRBD1. Germline CDR1 is SQVTM and CDR2 is ANQGSEA. J gave up 5 bases and V 2 bases, and 5 bases lay outside the gene matches. CDR3 length: 14 residues. CDR3 loop: CSVENRQGTGELFF. CDR3 bases: TGCAGCGTTGAAAACAGACAGGGAACCGGGGAGCTGTTTTTT.

J is TRBJ1-5 and V is TRBV30, with D hard to call. The length of the CDR3 is 14 residues. V gave up 0 bases and J gave up 6 bases, with 12 bases separating them. In germline, CDR1 is GTSNPN, CDR2 SVGIG (reference sequence). This CDR3 is CAWSVGSGSQPQHF. CDR3 nucleotides: TGTGCCTGGAGTGTGGGATCGGGGAGTCAGCCCCAGCATTTT.

V usage is TRBV12-3 or TRBV12-4 and J usage is TRBJ1-2; D gene ambiguous. Trimming pared 2 bases from V and 3 bases from J, leaving 7 bases between. The CDR3 is made up of 13 amino acids. CDR3 region: CASSLKPDYGYTF. The CDR3 DNA sequence: TGTGCCAGCAGTTTAAAGCCCGACTATGGCTACACCTTC.